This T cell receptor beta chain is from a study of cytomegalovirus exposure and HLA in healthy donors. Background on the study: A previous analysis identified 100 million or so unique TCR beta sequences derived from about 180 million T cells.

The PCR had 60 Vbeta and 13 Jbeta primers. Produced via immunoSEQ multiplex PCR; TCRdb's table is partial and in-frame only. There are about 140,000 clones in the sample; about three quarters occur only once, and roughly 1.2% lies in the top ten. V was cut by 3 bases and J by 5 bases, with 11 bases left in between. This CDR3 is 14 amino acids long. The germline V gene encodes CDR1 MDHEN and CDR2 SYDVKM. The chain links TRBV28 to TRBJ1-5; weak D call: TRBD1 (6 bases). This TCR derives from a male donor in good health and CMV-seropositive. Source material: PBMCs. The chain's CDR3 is CASSFGGQDQPQHF. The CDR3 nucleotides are TGTGCCAGCAGTTTCGGGGGGCAGGATCAGCCCCAGCATTTT.